The clone carrying this T cell receptor beta chain was recorded many times. The repertoire was sequenced with immunoSEQ multiplex PCR; TCRdb's copy has only in-frame clones and lacks some. The table includes fewer than 200,000 clones, 80% to 90% detected once. This entry belongs to a study of blood T cell repertoires in COVID-19. The sample taken for sequencing was peripheral blood. This TCR was sampled from a woman older than 75 with acute or convalescent COVID-19.

This chain's CDR3 is CASSLVQGGLHEQYF. The CDR3 DNA reads TGTGCCAGCAGCTTGGTACAGGGGGGCCTTCACGAGCAGTACTTC. The rearrangement joins TRBV5-8 to TRBJ2-7, with 8 bases that match TRBD1. The CDR3 length is 15 residues. Unmatched junction bases numbered 7, after V lost 0 bases and J lost 5 bases. CDR1 and CDR2 from the germline V gene are SGHTS and YDEGEE. The variable domain in full, completed from reference TRBV5-8 and TRBJ2-7, reads EAGVTQSPTHLIKTRGQQATLRCSPISGHTSVYWYQQALGLGLQFLLWYDEGEERNRGNFPPRFSGRQFPNYSSELNVNALELEDSALYLCASSLVQGGLHEQYFGPGTRLTVT.